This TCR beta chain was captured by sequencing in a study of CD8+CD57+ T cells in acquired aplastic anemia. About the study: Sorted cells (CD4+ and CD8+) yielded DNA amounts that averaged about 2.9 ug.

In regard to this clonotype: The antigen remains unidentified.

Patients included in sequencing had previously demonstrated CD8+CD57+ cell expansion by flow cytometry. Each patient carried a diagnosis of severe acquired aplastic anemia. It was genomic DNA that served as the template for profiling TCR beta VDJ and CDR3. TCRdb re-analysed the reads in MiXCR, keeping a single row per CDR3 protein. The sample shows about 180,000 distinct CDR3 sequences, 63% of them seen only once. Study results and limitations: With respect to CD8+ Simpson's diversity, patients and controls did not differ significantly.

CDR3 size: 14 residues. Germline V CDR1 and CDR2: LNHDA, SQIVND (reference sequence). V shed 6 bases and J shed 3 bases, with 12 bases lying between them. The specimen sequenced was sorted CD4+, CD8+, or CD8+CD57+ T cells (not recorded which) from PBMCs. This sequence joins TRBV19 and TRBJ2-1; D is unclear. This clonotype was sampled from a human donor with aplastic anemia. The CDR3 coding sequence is TGTGCCAGTAGGGAAAATGGGATCTACAATGAGCAGTTCTTC. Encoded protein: CASRENGIYNEQFF.